This record concerns one T cell receptor (beta chain) sequence. These data come from a study of blood T cell repertoires in COVID-19. In the source study's methods: It was from reference gene primer amplification that nucleated cell counts were estimated. Using immunoSEQ multiplex PCR, the repertoire was profiled, and TCRdb retains in-frame clones only, with some absent. D and trimming come from the DNA, and the V and J calls and clone size come from that table. The repertoire holds 150,000 to 200,000 clones, with approximately 91% as singletons. The CDR3 runs to 12 residues. Trimming at V came to 6 bases and at J to 4 bases, leaving 1 base not matched to a gene.

The sequence came from a middle-aged man with acute or convalescent COVID-19. The sample taken for sequencing was peripheral blood. The chain couples TRBV12-3 or TRBV12-4 to TRBJ2-7; the match to TRBD1 covers 9 bases. CDR3 DNA: TGTGCCAGCAGAGGACAGGGGTACGAGCAGTACTTC. It codes for CASRGQGYEQYF.